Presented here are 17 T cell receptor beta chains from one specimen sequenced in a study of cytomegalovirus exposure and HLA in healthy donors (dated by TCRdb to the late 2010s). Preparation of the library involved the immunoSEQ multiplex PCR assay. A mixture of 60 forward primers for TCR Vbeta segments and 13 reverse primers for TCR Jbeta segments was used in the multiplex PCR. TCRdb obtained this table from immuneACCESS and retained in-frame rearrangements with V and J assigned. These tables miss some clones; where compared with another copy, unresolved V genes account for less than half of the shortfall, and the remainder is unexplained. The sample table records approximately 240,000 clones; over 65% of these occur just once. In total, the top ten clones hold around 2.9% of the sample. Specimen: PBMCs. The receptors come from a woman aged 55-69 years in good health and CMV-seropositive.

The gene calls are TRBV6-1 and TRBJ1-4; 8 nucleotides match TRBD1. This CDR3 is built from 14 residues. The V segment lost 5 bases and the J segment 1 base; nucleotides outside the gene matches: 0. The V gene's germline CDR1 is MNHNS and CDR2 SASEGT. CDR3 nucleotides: TGTGCCAGCAGTACAGGGGGAACTAATGAAAAACTGTTTTTT. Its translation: CASSTGGTNEKLFF.

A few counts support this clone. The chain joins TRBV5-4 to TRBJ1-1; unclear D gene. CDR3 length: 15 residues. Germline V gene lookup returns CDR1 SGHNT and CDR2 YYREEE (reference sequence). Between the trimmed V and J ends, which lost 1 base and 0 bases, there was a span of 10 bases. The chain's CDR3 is CASSLTVTMNTEAFF. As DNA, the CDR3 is TGTGCCAGCAGCTTGACAGTTACAATGAACACTGAAGCTTTCTTT.

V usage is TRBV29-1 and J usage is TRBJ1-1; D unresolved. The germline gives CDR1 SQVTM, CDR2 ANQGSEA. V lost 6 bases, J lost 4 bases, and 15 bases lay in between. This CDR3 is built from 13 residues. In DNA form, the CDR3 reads TGCAGCGTCCTTGTGAGGGCCGGCACTGAAGCTTTCTTT. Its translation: CSVLVRAGTEAFF.

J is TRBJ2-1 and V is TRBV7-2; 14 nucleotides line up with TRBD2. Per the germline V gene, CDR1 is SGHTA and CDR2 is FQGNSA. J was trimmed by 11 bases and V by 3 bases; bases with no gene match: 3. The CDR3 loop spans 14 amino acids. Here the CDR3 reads CASSFRTSGRQQFF. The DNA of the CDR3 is TGTGCCAGCAGCTTCCGGACTAGCGGGAGGCAGCAGTTCTTC.

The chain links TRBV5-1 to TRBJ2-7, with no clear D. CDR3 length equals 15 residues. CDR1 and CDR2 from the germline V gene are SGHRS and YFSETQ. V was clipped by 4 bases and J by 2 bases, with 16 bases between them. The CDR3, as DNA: TGCGCCAGCAGCCTCCTGGCAGGTCCAACCTACGAGCAGTACTTC. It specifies CASSLLAGPTYEQYF.

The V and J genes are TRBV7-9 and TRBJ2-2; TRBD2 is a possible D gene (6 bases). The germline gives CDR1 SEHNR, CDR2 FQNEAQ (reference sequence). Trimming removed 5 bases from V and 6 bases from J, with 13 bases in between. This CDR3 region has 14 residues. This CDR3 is CASSLGGGAGELFF. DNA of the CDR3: TGTGCCAGCAGCCTCGGCGGAGGGGCCGGGGAGCTGTTTTTT. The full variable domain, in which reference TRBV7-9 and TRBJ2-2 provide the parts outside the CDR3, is DTGVSQNPRHKITKRGQNVTFRCDPISEHNRLYWYRQTLGQGPEFLTYFQNEAQLEKSRLLSDRFSAERPKGSFSTLEIQRTEQGDSAMYLCASSLGGGAGELFFGEGSRLTVL.

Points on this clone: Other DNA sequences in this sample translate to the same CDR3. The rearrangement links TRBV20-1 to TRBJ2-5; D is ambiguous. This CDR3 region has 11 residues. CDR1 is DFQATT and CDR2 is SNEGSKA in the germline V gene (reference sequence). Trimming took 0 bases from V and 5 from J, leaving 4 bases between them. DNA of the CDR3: TGCAGTGCTAGAGATCGGGAGACCCAGTACTTC. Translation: CSARDRETQYF.

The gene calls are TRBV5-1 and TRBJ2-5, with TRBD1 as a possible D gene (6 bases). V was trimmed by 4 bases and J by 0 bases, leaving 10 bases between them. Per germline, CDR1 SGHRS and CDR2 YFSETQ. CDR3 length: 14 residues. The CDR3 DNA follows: TGCGCCAGCAGCCCTGGACAGCACCAAGAGACCCAGTACTTC. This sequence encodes CASSPGQHQETQYF.

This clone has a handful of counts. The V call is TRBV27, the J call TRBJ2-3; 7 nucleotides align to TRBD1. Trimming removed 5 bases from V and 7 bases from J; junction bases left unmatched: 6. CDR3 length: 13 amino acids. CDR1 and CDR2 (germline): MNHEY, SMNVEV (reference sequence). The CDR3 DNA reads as TGTGCCAGCAGTCCGCAACAGGGGTATACGCAGTATTTT. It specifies CASSPQQGYTQYF.

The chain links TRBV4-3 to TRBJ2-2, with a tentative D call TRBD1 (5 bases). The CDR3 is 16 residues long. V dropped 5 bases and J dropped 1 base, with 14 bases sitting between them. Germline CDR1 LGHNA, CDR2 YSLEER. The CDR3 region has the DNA TGCGCCAGCAGCTTACAGGAACTTTTGAACACCGGGGAGCTGTTTTTT. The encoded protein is CASSLQELLNTGELFF.

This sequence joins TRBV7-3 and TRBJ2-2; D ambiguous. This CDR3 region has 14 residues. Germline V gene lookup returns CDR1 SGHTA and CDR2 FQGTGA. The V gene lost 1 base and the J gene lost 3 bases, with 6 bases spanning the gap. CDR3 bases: TGTGCCAGCAGCTTAATGGCTCACACCGGGGAGCTGTTTTTT. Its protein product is CASSLMAHTGELFF. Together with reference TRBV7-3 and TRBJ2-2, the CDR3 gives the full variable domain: GAGVSQTPSNKVTEKGKYVELRCDPISGHTALYWYRQSLGQGPEFLIYFQGTGAADDSGLPNDRFFAVRPEGSVSTLKIQRTERGDSAVYLCASSLMAHTGELFFGEGSRLTVL.

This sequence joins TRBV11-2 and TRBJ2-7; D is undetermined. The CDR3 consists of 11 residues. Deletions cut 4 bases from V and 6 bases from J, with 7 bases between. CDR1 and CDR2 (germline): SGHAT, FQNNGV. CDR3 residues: CASSSAVEQYF. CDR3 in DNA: TGTGCCAGCAGCTCCGCAGTCGAGCAGTACTTC.

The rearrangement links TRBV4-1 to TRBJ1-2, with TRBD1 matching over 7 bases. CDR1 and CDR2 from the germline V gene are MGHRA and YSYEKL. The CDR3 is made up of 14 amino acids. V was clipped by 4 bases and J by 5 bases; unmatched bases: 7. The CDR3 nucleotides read TGCGCCAGCAGCCGCACCGGGACAGTATATGGCTACACCTTC. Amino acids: CASSRTGTVYGYTF.

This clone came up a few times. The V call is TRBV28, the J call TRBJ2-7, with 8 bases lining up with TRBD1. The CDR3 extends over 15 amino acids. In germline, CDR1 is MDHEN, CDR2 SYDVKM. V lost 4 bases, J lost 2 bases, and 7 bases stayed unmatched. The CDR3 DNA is TGTGCCAGCAGTTCCGGGACAGGAGCACCCTACGAGCAGTACTTC. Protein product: CASSSGTGAPYEQYF.

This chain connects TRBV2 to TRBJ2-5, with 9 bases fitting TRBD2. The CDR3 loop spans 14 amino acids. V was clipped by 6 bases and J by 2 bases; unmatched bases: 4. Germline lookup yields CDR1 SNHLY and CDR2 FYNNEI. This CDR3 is CASRQAGGQETQYF. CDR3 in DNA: TGTGCCAGCAGGCAAGCGGGGGGACAAGAGACCCAGTACTTC.

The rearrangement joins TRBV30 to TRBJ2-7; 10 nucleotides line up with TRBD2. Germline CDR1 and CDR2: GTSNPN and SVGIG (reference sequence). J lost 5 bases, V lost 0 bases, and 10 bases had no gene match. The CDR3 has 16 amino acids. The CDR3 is CAWSVLVIAGGHEQYF. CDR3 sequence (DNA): TGTGCCTGGAGTGTACTGGTAATAGCGGGAGGTCACGAGCAGTACTTC.

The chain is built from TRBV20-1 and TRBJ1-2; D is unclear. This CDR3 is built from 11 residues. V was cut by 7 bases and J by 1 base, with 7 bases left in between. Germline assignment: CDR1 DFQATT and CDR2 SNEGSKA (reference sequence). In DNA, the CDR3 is TGCAGTGTCGGACTTAACTATGGCTACACCTTC. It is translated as CSVGLNYGYTF.